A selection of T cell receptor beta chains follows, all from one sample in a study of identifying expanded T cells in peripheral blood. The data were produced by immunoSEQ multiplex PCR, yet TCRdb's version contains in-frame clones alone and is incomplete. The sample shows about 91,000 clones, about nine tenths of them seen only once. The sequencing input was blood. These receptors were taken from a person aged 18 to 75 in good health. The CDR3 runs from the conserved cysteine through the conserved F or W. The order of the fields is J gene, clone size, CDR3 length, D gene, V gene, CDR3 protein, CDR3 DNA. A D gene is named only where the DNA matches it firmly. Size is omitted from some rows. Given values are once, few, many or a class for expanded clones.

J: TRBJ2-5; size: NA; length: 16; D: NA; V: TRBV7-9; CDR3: CASSLAVVRFGETQYF; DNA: TGTGCCAGCAGCTTAGCGGTCGTCAGGTTTGGGGAGACCCAGTACTTC
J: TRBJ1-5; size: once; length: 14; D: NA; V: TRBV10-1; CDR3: CASTPGGDGQPQHF; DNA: TGCGCCAGCACTCCGGGGGGGGACGGACAGCCCCAGCATTTT
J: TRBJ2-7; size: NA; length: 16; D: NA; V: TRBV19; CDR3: CASSRQPAGISYEQYF; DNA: TGTGCCAGTAGTAGACAACCCGCAGGGATATCATACGAGCAGTACTTC
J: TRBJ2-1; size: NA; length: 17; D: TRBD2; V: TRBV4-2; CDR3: CASSSWREDATTNEQFF; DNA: TGTGCCAGCAGCTCTTGGCGGGAGGACGCCACAACCAATGAGCAGTTCTTC
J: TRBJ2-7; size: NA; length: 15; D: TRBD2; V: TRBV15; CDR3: CATSRRGAGGWEQYF; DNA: TGTGCCACCAGCAGGCGGGGAGCGGGAGGGTGGGAGCAGTACTTC
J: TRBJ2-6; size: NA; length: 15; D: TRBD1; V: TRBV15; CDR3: CATSRDRDGANVLTF; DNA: TGTGCCACCAGCAGGGACAGGGATGGGGCCAACGTCCTGACTTTC
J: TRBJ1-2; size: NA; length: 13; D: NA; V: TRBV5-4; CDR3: CASSLGPNYGYTF; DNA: TGTGCCAGCAGCTTAGGACCAAACTATGGCTACACCTTC
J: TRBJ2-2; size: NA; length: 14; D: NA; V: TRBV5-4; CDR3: CASSWDTYTGELFF; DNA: TGTGCCAGCAGCTGGGACACATACACCGGGGAGCTGTTTTTT
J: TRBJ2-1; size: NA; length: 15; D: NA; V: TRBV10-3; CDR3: CAISTREQGHNEQFF; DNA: TGTGCCATCAGTACCCGGGAACAGGGCCACAATGAGCAGTTCTTC
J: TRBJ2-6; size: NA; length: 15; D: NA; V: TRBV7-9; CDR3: CASSLSPSGANVLTF; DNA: TGTGCCAGCAGCTTGTCGCCCTCTGGGGCCAACGTCCTGACTTTC
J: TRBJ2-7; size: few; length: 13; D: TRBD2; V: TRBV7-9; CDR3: CASSTSGLYEQYF; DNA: TGTGCCAGCAGCACTAGCGGACTCTACGAGCAGTACTTC
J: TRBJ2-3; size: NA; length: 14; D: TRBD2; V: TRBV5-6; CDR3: CASSLGLAGDTQYF; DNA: TGTGCCAGCAGCTTGGGACTAGCGGGAGATACGCAGTATTTT
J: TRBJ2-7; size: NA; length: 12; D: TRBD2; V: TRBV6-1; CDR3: CASSSGGDRKYF; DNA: TGTGCCAGCAGTTCGGGGGGGGACCGGAAATACTTC
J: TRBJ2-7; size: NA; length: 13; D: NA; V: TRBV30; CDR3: CAWSLRRDTEQYF; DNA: TGTGCCTGGAGTCTCCGCCGGGACACCGAGCAGTACTTC
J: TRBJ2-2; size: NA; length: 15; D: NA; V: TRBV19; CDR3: CASRGGGHNTGELFF; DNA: TGTGCCAGTAGGGGAGGGGGCCATAACACCGGGGAGCTGTTTTTT
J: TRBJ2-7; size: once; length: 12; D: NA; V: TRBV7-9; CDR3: CASSLGHDGQYF; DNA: TGTGCCAGCAGCTTAGGTCACGATGGGCAGTACTTC
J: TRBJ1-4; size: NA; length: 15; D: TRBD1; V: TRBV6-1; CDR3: CASSPGQGVYEKLFF; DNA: TGTGCCAGCAGTCCCGGACAGGGGGTGTATGAAAAACTGTTTTTT
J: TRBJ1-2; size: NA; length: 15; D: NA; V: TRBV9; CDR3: CASSVGLRDVYGYTF; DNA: TGTGCCAGCAGCGTAGGCCTGAGGGACGTTTATGGCTACACCTTC
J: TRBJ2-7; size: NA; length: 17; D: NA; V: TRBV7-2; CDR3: CASSLGFRGRSSYEQYF; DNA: TGTGCCAGCAGCTTGGGGTTCCGGGGACGGAGCTCCTACGAGCAGTACTTC
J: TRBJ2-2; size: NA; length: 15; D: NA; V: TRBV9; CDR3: CASSVVGGQAGELFF; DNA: TGTGCCAGCAGCGTAGTCGGGGGGCAGGCCGGGGAGCTGTTTTTT